This is a list of T cell receptor beta chains from one sample in a study of beta chain features in type 1 diabetes. Clones were sequenced by immunoSEQ multiplex PCR, and TCRdb holds only the in-frame ones, with some missing. This sample yields around 300,000 clones, of which approximately 8% are seen a single time; 1% belongs to the top ten. The specimen was central memory CD4+ T cells from blood. The receptor set was obtained from a woman aged 18-30 years in good health. Each CDR3 is given with its conserved first and last residue. The order of the fields is V gene, D gene, CDR3 length, J gene, clone size, CDR3 protein, CDR3 DNA. D genes are given only for firm matches. Clone sizes are given selectively: once, few, many, or a class where the clone is expanded.

>TRBV7-8|.|16|TRBJ2-3|few
CASSLHPSADTDTQYF
TGTGCCAGCAGCTTACATCCTAGCGCCGACACAGATACGCAGTATTTT
>TRBV11-3|TRBD1|15|TRBJ2-2|few
CASRPGTGTAGELFF
TGTGCCAGCAGGCCCGGGACAGGAACCGCCGGGGAGCTGTTTTTT
>TRBV27|.|13|TRBJ2-3|few
CASSFREADTQYF
TGTGCCAGCAGTTTCAGGGAAGCAGATACGCAGTATTTT
>TRBV21-1|.|16|TRBJ2-1|few
CASSKAPRDFYNEQFF
TGTGCCAGCAGCAAAGCGCCAAGGGACTTTTACAATGAGCAGTTCTTC
>TRBV5-1|.|13|TRBJ2-7|.
CASSLNGDYEQYF
TGCGCCAGCAGCTTGAACGGGGACTACGAGCAGTACTTC
>TRBV11-2|.|14|TRBJ1-1|.
CASSPFLGGTEAFF
TGTGCCAGCAGCCCCTTCCTGGGTGGCACTGAAGCTTTCTTT
>TRBV5-1|.|14|TRBJ2-2|.
CASTRQENTGELFF
TGCGCCAGCACCAGACAGGAGAACACCGGGGAGCTGTTTTTT
>TRBV2|TRBD1|13|TRBJ2-1|.
CASTRQGSSEQFF
TGTGCCAGCACTCGACAGGGGAGCTCTGAGCAGTTCTTC
>TRBV6-5|.|15|TRBJ1-5|few
CASSYSRDGGQPQHF
TGTGCCAGCAGTTACTCGCGGGACGGGGGTCAGCCCCAGCATTTT
>TRBV29-1|TRBD1|13|TRBJ1-2|.
CSAGQGSYYGYTF
TGCAGCGCGGGACAGGGATCCTACTATGGCTACACCTTC
>TRBV14|TRBD1|16|TRBJ1-4|.
CASSQTGVATNEKLFF
TGTGCCAGCAGCCAGACAGGGGTCGCAACTAATGAAAAACTGTTTTTT
>TRBV27|TRBD2|15|TRBJ2-7|few
CASSKGTSGSYEQYF
TGTGCCAGCAGTAAAGGGACTAGCGGGAGTTACGAGCAGTACTTC
>TRBV7-2|.|16|TRBJ1-1|.
CASSLGRTKMNTEAFF
TGTGCCAGCAGCTTGGGACGGACTAAAATGAACACTGAAGCTTTCTTT
>TRBV7-9|.|13|TRBJ1-1|.
CASSRQLNTEAFF
TGTGCCAGCAGCCGTCAGTTGAACACTGAAGCTTTCTTT
>TRBV5-1|.|12|TRBJ2-5|many
CASSWDQETQYF
TGCGCCAGCAGCTGGGACCAAGAGACCCAGTACTTC
>TRBV4-2|TRBD1|16|TRBJ2-4|few
CASSLKPGTDKNIQYF
TGTGCCAGCAGCCTCAAACCCGGGACAGACAAAAACATTCAGTACTTC
>TRBV2|.|12|TRBJ2-5|.
CASSEPPGPLYF
TGTGCCAGCAGTGAACCCCCGGGACCCCTGTACTTC
>TRBV7-8|TRBD2|16|TRBJ2-5|few
CASSLASSGGQETQYF
TGTGCCAGCAGCTTAGCTTCTAGCGGGGGGCAAGAGACCCAGTACTTC
>TRBV4-3|.|17|TRBJ1-2|once
CASSQETDSQGLYGYTF
TGCGCCAGCAGCCAAGAGACCGATAGTCAGGGGCTCTATGGCTACACCTTC
>TRBV5-4|TRBD2|15|TRBJ2-1|.
CASSFIAGGQFEQFF
TGTGCCAGCAGCTTCATAGCGGGGGGTCAGTTTGAGCAGTTCTTC
>TRBV5-1|.|16|TRBJ2-4|few
CASSLVGSGAKNIQYF
TGCGCCAGCAGCTTGGTAGGGTCAGGGGCCAAAAACATTCAGTACTTC
>TRBV11-3|TRBD1|16|TRBJ2-1|.
CASSPGAGTGGYEQFF
TGTGCCAGCAGCCCGGGGGCCGGGACAGGGGGCTATGAGCAGTTCTTC
>TRBV29-1|TRBD1|13|TRBJ1-2|.
CSVAGTGDYGYTF
TGCAGCGTAGCCGGGACAGGGGACTATGGCTACACCTTC
>TRBV27|.|13|TRBJ1-5|few
CATATVSNQPQHF
TGTGCCACCGCGACAGTTTCCAATCAGCCCCAGCATTTT
>TRBV18|.|13|TRBJ2-3|few
CASSPPGSDTQYF
TGTGCCAGCTCACCTCCCGGGTCAGATACGCAGTATTTT